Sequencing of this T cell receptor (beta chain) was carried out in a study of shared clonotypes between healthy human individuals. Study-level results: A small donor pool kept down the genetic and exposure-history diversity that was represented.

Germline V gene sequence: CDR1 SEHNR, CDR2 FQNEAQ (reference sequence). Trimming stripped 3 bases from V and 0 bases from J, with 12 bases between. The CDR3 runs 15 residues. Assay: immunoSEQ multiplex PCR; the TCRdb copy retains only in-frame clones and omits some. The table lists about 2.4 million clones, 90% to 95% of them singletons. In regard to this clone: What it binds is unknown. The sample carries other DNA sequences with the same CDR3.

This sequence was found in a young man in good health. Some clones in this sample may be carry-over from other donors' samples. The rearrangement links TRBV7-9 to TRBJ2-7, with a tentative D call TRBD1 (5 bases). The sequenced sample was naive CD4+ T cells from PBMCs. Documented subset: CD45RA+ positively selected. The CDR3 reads CASSLGQGSSYEQYF. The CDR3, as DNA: TGTGCCAGCAGCTTGGGGCAGGGCAGCTCCTACGAGCAGTACTTC. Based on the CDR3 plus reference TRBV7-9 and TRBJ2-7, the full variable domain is DTGVSQNPRHKITKRGQNVTFRCDPISEHNRLYWYRQTLGQGPEFLTYFQNEAQLEKSRLLSDRFSAERPKGSFSTLEIQRTEQGDSAMYLCASSLGQGSSYEQYFGPGTRLTVT.